The entry that follows covers one T cell receptor (beta chain) sequence. Its recognized antigen is unknown. It has no much larger one-base neighbor in the sample; base qualities were not kept. The data originate from a study of Graves' ophthalmopathy and Graves' hyperthyroidism (dated by TCRdb to between 2017 and 2018). Turning to the overall study: Peripheral blood was collected at initial diagnosis, before any treatment. A discovery set of 100 patients (around 44 ophthalmopathy, approximately 58 stable hyperthyroidism) was enrolled to explore V-J signatures distinguishing ophthalmopathy from hyperthyroidism. For training and testing, the 100 or so patients in the discovery cohort were randomly divided in a 7:3 ratio. To tell Graves' ophthalmopathy apart from Graves' hyperthyroidism, and to predict which patients would progress to ophthalmopathy, the study relied on TCR beta repertoire signatures. For independent validation, a separate cohort was made up of roughly 19 hyperthyroidism patients plus 17 patients who later progressed from hyperthyroidism to ophthalmopathy. In total, 135 blood samples were TCR-sequenced: fewer than 50 ophthalmopathy, 80 or so hyperthyroidism and approximately 17 hyperthyroidism-to-ophthalmopathy patients. In five to seven hyperthyroidism patients, the T-cell repertoire of thyroid tissue was compared with the T-cell repertoire of blood. After sampling, hyperthyroidism patients received methimazole starting at 30 mg daily, and ophthalmopathy patients received high-dose intravenous methylprednisolone.

Results and caveats for the whole study, not just this receptor: Most expanded thyroid clonotypes with frequency above 0.001 were also detected in blood, suggesting blood repertoires may reflect the thyroid immune response. No statistical method was used to set the sample size in advance, and the investigators knew which group each participant was assigned to. In cross-validation, the 13-signature model distinguished ophthalmopathy from stable hyperthyroidism with 85% to 90% sensitivity and approximately 81% specificity, and in the test set the corresponding values were about 80% and 75%. In validation, the model predicted ophthalmopathy progression with 70.59% sensitivity and 72.22% specificity; more than ten predicted patients were CT-confirmed with GO in a median of approximately six months.

V loses 2 bases, J loses 5 bases, and the germline ends lie 15 bases apart. As encoded in the germline V gene, CDR1 is SGHAT while CDR2 is FQNNGV. The CDR3 covers 15 residues, taking in both the cysteine and the phenylalanine. CDR3 DNA is the only sequence kept; it has 45 bases, read in frame from the first base. Hyperthyroidism was considered stable if no progression to ophthalmopathy occurred within 18 months of follow-up. Hyperthyroidism patients were newly diagnosed, with disease duration under 2 months, and aged 18 to 65 years. Patients were excluded if they had other autoimmune diseases, uncontrolled infections, pregnancy or lactation. Diagnosis relied on clinical symptoms, serum thyroxine, TRAb, thyroid ultrasound and orbital computed tomography. Using Ficoll-Paque density gradient centrifugation, PBMCs were isolated from 8.5 to 10 ml of fresh peripheral blood. Trizol reagent was used to extract the total RNA, and its quality was then checked on an Agilent 2100 Bioanalyzer.

For repertoire sequencing, TCR beta CDR3 regions were amplified from RNA transcripts. A first-round RT-PCR used HTBI primers with the Qiagen OneStep RT-PCR kit, followed by a second-round multiplex PCR, size selection and purification. Sequencing of the libraries was carried out on an Illumina HiSeq2000 in paired-end mode with 100 bp reads. Concerning the study's data processing: Reads were processed with SOAPnuke, discarding reads with adapters, uncalled bases, mean Phred below 15, or no exact constant-primer or identifier match. High-quality paired reads were merged with COPE v1.2.5. Each unique nucleotide sequence was defined as a clonotype, and clonotypes were aligned to IMGT TRB V, D and J references with MiTCR v1.1. Only V-J combinations with frequency above 0.0001 were analysed, covering approximately 99% of repertoires. A TCR clonal expansion and chaos score per V-J combination was defined as the ratio of F50 clonal expansion to chaos observed in the TCRdist matrix. Welch's t-statistics and random forest were used to narrow the features down to about a dozen V-J combinations, which were then fed into a naive Bayes classifier. Thyroid-blood repertoire similarity was quantified with the Morisita-Horn index. TCRdb reprocessed the public reads (quality trimming at Q25 with fastp, clone calling with MiXCR) and kept in-frame beta chains. When rows share a CDR3 protein, they turn into one entry using the most common DNA and genes. These V and J calls rely on TCRdb rather than the paper's analysis. This sample is represented by around 400,000 distinct CDR3 sequences; around 21% of them were singletons. Approximately 3.2% of the sample rests with the top ten.

The chain joins TRBV11-2 to TRBJ1-1, with the D gene uncertain. This receptor was identified in a woman between 18 and 29 years old with stable Graves' hyperthyroidism. Donor details come from another sample of the same person, matched by shared clones. Specimen: peripheral blood. The DNA sequence is given as TGTGCCAGCAGCTTAAGGCAGGCGGGAGCGACTGAAGCTTTCTTT. This encodes CASSLRQAGATEAFF.